Following are 24 T cell receptor beta chains from one sample sequenced in a study of T-cell reconstitution after alpha-beta-depleted transplantation in children. Unique molecular identifiers were used to barcode this TCRbeta library. Each CDR3 protein is one row after TCRdb ran MiXCR on the PCR reads. Of about 640,000 distinct CDR3 sequences detected, around 13% appear once; the ten largest clones hold 2.2%. The material sequenced was PBMCs, mostly from graft donor cells, taken 360 days after TCRalphabeta/CD19-depleted stem cell transplant. All receptors derive from a male patient under 18 who had a stem cell transplant for acute myeloid leukemia, so the T cells may come from the graft donor.

The chain joins TRBV23-1 to TRBJ2-3, with unresolved D. TRBV23-1 qualifies as an ORF whose function is uncertain. CDR3 length: 16 residues. V gave up 1 base and J gave up 0 bases, with 11 bases separating them. DNA of the CDR3: TGCGCCAGCAGTCAATTCCACGGAACTAGCACAGATACGCAGTATTTT. Translated, it gives CASSQFHGTSTDTQYF.

This chain joins TRBV27 and TRBJ2-3; the D call may be TRBD1 or TRBD2 (5 bases each). The CDR3 is 17 residues long. V dropped 6 bases and J dropped 4 bases, with 23 bases sitting between them. Germline CDR1 MNHEY, CDR2 SMNVEV (reference sequence). CDR3 DNA: TGTGCCAGCAGCATAGGCCCGGGACCCGAGGGTCCAGATACGCAGTATTTT. Encoded protein: CASSIGPGPEGPDTQYF.

The chain is built from TRBV29-1 and TRBJ1-1; TRBD1 agrees at 8 bases. From germline, CDR1 is SQVTM and CDR2 ANQGSEA. This CDR3 is 14 amino acids long. J was trimmed by 0 bases and V by 6 bases; bases with no gene match: 6. CDR3: CSVLGQALNTEAFF. In nucleotides, the CDR3 is TGCAGCGTCCTGGGACAGGCCTTGAACACTGAAGCTTTCTTT.

The chain employs TRBV12-3 or TRBV12-4 and TRBJ2-1; 9 nucleotides agree with TRBD2. The length of the CDR3 is 16 residues. J gave up 5 bases and V 3 bases, and 8 bases lay outside the gene matches. CDR3 bases: TGTGCCAGCAGTTTCATGCTAGCGGGAAATCACAATGAGCAGTTCTTC. Encoded protein: CASSFMLAGNHNEQFF.

The chain uses TRBV28 and TRBJ2-1, with 7 bases lining up with TRBD1. This CDR3 region has 13 residues. The germline V gene encodes CDR1 MDHEN and CDR2 SYDVKM. V lost 6 bases, J lost 10 bases, and 9 bases stayed unmatched. The CDR3 protein is CASRIQGWREQFF. DNA for the CDR3: TGTGCCAGCAGGATACAGGGGTGGAGGGAGCAGTTCTTC.

This clonotype was counted many times. The V call is TRBV3-1, the J call TRBJ2-2; 11 nucleotides line up with TRBD2. V was pared by 2 bases and J by 4 bases, with 6 bases of the junction left unmatched. Germline lookup yields CDR1 LGHDT and CDR2 YNNKEL (reference sequence). This CDR3 is built from 17 residues. This CDR3 is CASSQFKGLAGTGELFF. The CDR3 coding sequence is TGTGCCAGCAGCCAATTTAAAGGACTAGCGGGCACCGGGGAGCTGTTTTTT.

As DNA, the CDR3 is TGTGCCACCAGTGATCGGACTAGCGGGAGTAATGAGCAGTTCTTC. Amino acid sequence: CATSDRTSGSNEQFF. The chain couples TRBV24-1 to TRBJ2-1; 13 bases match TRBD2. CDR3 length: 15 amino acids. The V segment lost 3 bases and the J segment 7 bases; nucleotides outside the gene matches: 2. CDR1 KGHDR and CDR2 SFDVKD come from the germline V gene.

This clonotype has only a few counts. The V gene is TRBV12-3 or TRBV12-4, the J gene TRBJ2-1; a possible D gene is TRBD2 (5 bases). V lost 5 bases, J lost 9 bases, and 17 bases lay in between. The length of the CDR3 is 14 residues. The CDR3 region has the DNA TGTGCCAGCAGTCGATTACCGGGCACTAGTGAGCAGTTCTTC. It is translated as CASSRLPGTSEQFF.

This clonotype occurred a few times. The rearrangement uses TRBV5-5 and TRBJ1-1; weak D call: TRBD1 (5 bases). This CDR3 region has 14 residues. Germline CDR1 SGHKS, CDR2 YYEKEE (reference sequence). Deletions cut 0 bases from V and 5 bases from J, with 11 bases between. The CDR3 sequence: CASSLVTGPTEAFF. Written as DNA, the CDR3 is TGTGCCAGCAGCTTGGTGACGGGGCCGACTGAAGCTTTCTTT. The full variable domain, in which reference TRBV5-5 and TRBJ1-1 provide the parts outside the CDR3, is DAGVTQSPTHLIKTRGQQVTLRCSPISGHKSVSWYQQVLGQGPQFIFQYYEKEERGRGNFPDRFSARQFPNYSSELNVNALLLGDSALYLCASSLVTGPTEAFFGQGTRLTVV.

A few counts support this clonotype. The chain links TRBV5-1 to TRBJ2-5, with 7 bases matching TRBD2. With 3 bases clipped from V and 5 bases from J, the junction kept 13 bases outside the gene matches. There are 16 residues in the CDR3. Germline CDR1 reads SGHRS; CDR2 reads YFSETQ. The CDR3 region is CASSYPGTKLDETQYF. In DNA form, the CDR3 reads TGCGCCAGCAGCTACCCGGGGACTAAATTGGATGAGACCCAGTACTTC.

In regard to this clonotype: A read error may account for a junction end that differs from germline. The chain has TRBV12-3 or TRBV12-4 and TRBJ2-1; 12 bases are a match to TRBD2. CDR3 length: 15 residues. The CDR3 nucleotides read TGTGCCAGCAGTTTACGAGTGGCTAGCGGGAGGGCCCTCTACTTC. Its protein is CASSLRVASGRALYF.

Only a few counts were recorded for this clonotype. The V and J genes are TRBV11-2 and TRBJ2-1; 12 bases line up with TRBD2. This CDR3 region has 17 residues. Trimming cost V 4 bases and J 8 bases; bases outside gene matches: 12. The germline V gene has CDR1 SGHAT and CDR2 FQNNGV. The CDR3 spells CASSYLLAGGNSDEQFF. CDR3 in DNA: TGTGCCAGCAGCTACCTACTAGCGGGAGGTAATAGCGATGAGCAGTTCTTC.

The rearrangement uses TRBV12-3 or TRBV12-4 and TRBJ2-7, with a weak D call TRBD2 (6 bases). Trimming took off 10 bases at V and 1 base at J, with 17 bases between the two ends. The CDR3 is 14 residues long. CDR3 amino acids: CATGRWRESYEQYF. CDR3 sequence (DNA): TGTGCCACCGGGCGATGGAGGGAATCCTACGAGCAGTACTTC.

This clonotype was recorded at least ten times. The genes are TRBV5-1 and TRBJ2-7; the D call may be TRBD1 or TRBD2 (5 bases each). Germline V gives CDR1 SGHRS, CDR2 YFSETQ. The ends were cut back, 4 bases at V and 7 bases at J, with 21 bases in the middle. The CDR3 is made up of 15 amino acids. The DNA of the CDR3 is TGCGCCAGCAGCCGAGGGACGGCAGAACAAGGGGAGCAGTACTTC. The encoded protein is CASSRGTAEQGEQYF.

This clonotype was seen more than once but under ten times. The chain carries TRBV19 and TRBJ2-7; weak D call: TRBD2 (6 bases). The CDR3 is made up of 14 amino acids. Germline V gene data show CDR1 as LNHDA and CDR2 as SQIVND (reference sequence). Between the trimmed V and J ends, which lost 7 bases and 5 bases, there was a span of 18 bases. CDR3 sequence reads: CASTHRGIPHEQYF. CDR3 DNA: TGTGCCAGTACCCACCGCGGGATCCCCCACGAGCAGTACTTC. Full variable domain (rest looked up from reference TRBV19 and TRBJ2-7): DGGITQSPKYLFRKEGQNVTLSCEQNLNHDAMYWYRQDPGQGLRLIYYSQIVNDFQKGDIAEGYSVSREKKESFPLTVTSAQKNPTAFYLCASTHRGIPHEQYFGPGTRLTVT.

This clonotype was seen at least ten times. This chain uses TRBV7-9 with TRBJ1-4; 8 bases are a match to TRBD1. The J segment lost 4 bases and the V segment lost 5 bases, leaving 3 bases of the junction unmatched. CDR1 is SEHNR and CDR2 is FQNEAQ in the germline V gene (reference sequence). This CDR3 region has 14 residues. CDR3 sequence: CASSLGQGNEKLFF. The CDR3 region has the DNA TGTGCCAGCAGCCTTGGACAGGGTAATGAAAAACTGTTTTTT.

This clonotype was observed a handful of times. The chain combines TRBV7-8 with TRBJ2-7; 7 bases line up with TRBD1. This CDR3 comprises 15 residues. Germline V gene sequence: CDR1 SGHVS, CDR2 FQNEAQ. Germline trimming cut 5 bases from V and 1 base from J; bases unmatched to any gene: 8. The CDR3 sequence: CASSLGQRGSYEQYF. CDR3 bases: TGTGCCAGCAGCCTGGGACAGAGGGGGTCCTACGAGCAGTACTTC.

This clonotype came up a few times. Germline is not matched at one junction end, which may reflect a read error. The gene calls are TRBV12-3 or TRBV12-4 and TRBJ2-3; TRBD2 aligns across 10 bases. The CDR3 contains 15 residues. For the CDR3, the DNA is TGTGCCAGCAGTCTAGCGGGAGCCAACGAGGATACGCAGTATTTT. Translating it yields CASSLAGANEDTQYF.

This clonotype was recorded a few times. The rearrangement links TRBV5-1 to TRBJ2-7; no clear D gene. The V end was cut by 4 bases, the J end by 3 bases, with 11 bases between. This CDR3 region has 13 residues. Germline V gene data show CDR1 as SGHRS and CDR2 as YFSETQ. The CDR3 protein is CASSLGNYYEQYF. The CDR3 nucleotides are TGCGCCAGCAGCCTGGGGAACTACTACGAGCAGTACTTC.

This clonotype was counted many times. The V call is TRBV7-3, the J call TRBJ2-1, with unresolved D. Trimming took off 1 base at V and 0 bases at J, with 19 bases between the two ends. CDR3 length: 19 residues. Germline V gives CDR1 SGHTA, CDR2 FQGTGA. CDR3 in amino acids: CASSLRRDWAVLSYNEQFF. The CDR3 coding sequence is TGTGCCAGCAGCTTAAGAAGAGATTGGGCGGTCCTCTCCTACAATGAGCAGTTCTTC.

The chain joins TRBV20-1 to TRBJ2-5; D remains ambiguous. Germline CDR1 reads DFQATT; CDR2 reads SNEGSKA (reference sequence). Between the trimmed V and J ends, which lost 1 base and 1 base, there was a span of 4 bases. The CDR3 has 12 residues. For the CDR3, the DNA is TGCAGTGCTAGAGGGCTCCAAGAGACCCAGTACTTC. Translation: CSARGLQETQYF.

This clonotype was counted a few times. The chain links TRBV5-1 to TRBJ2-5; 12 positions agree with TRBD2. This CDR3 is 14 amino acids long. CDR1 SGHRS and CDR2 YFSETQ come from the germline V gene. J gave up 5 bases and V 8 bases, and 7 bases lay outside the gene matches. The CDR3 DNA reads as TGCGCCAGTAAGCTAGCGGGAGGGCGCGAGACCCAGTACTTC. Protein product: CASKLAGGRETQYF.

Ten or more counts support this clonotype. In DNA form, the CDR3 reads TGTGCCAGCAGTTACCCAGACCTACCCGATGAGCAGTTCTTC. It specifies CASSYPDLPDEQFF. The chain joins TRBV6-2 or TRBV6-3 to TRBJ2-1, with D unresolved. Trimming left V 2 bases short and J 8 bases short, with 13 bases between. The CDR3 is 14 residues long. Germline loops: CDR1 MNHEY, CDR2 SVGEGT.

The chain carries TRBV7-2 and TRBJ2-7, with D uncertain. Deletions cut 5 bases from V and 3 bases from J, with 14 bases between. The CDR3 is 14 amino acids. Germline CDR1 and CDR2: SGHTA and FQGNSA. The CDR3 DNA follows: TGTGCCAGCAGCCGACGGACGGCCGACTACGAGCAGTACTTC. It codes for CASSRRTADYEQYF.